A single T cell receptor (beta chain) is shown here with its context. Its specificity is not known. One end of the junction does not line up with germline, which may come from a read error. CDR3 length equals 13 residues. Looked up from germline, CDR1 is MNHNS and CDR2 is SASEGT. The sample originates from a study of cytomegalovirus exposure and HLA in healthy donors. Study-level results: Reported performance of the classifier showed diagnosis of cytomegalovirus status with high specificity and sensitivity.

The PCR had 60 Vbeta and 13 Jbeta primers. Sequencing used immunoSEQ multiplex PCR; TCRdb keeps in-frame clones, though not all of them. Of approximately 92,000 clones listed, over 70% are singletons. The rearrangement uses TRBV6-1 and TRBJ1-5; D is possibly TRBD1 (5 bases). This TCR came from a man aged 50-60 years in good health and CMV-seropositive. The sequenced sample was PBMCs. CDR3 sequence (DNA): TGTGCCAGCAGTGTGCAGGGCTATCAGCCCCAGAATTTT. Its translation: CASSVQGYQPQNF.